This TCR beta chain was obtained from a study of vaccination and CD4 T cells after COVID-19. Study-level background: Control cultures used a CEFX viral epitope pool, an HIV-1 Nef peptide pool, or no peptide.

Oncomine TCR Beta short-read sequencing was applied to DNA from cultured CD4+ T cells. TCRdb processed the PCR reads anew with MiXCR; each CDR3 protein has one entry. The sample yields over 20,000 distinct CDR3 sequences, roughly 45% seen once. This clonotype was observed a few times. Its matching antigen is unknown. Treatment meaning: roughly 10-day PBMC culture with coronavirus spike peptide pools or control peptides (ViraFEST assay). Peptide pools at about 9 ug/ml stimulated two million PBMCs per well with 9.5 to 10 IU/ml IL-2. Per the germline V gene, CDR1 is MNHNS and CDR2 is SASEGT. V gave up 5 bases and J gave up 11 bases, with 13 bases separating them. The CDR3 covers 11 residues.

This rearrangement joins TRBV6-1 to TRBJ2-7, with D maybe TRBD1 (6 bases). The TCR sequence derives from a human donor who had recovered from COVID-19. Sequenced input: CD4+ T cells from blood, cultured in vitro. The CDR3: CASSLQGVKYF. The CDR3, as DNA: TGTGCCAGCAGTCTACAGGGAGTGAAGTACTTC.